This T cell receptor (beta chain) stems from a study of human T cells and chemical hapten exposure. For the study at large: 2% DPC was applied to roughly 2 cm by roughly 2 cm of upper inner arm skin for sensitization. Diagnoses of alopecia areata, totalis or universalis occurred in mostly female patients. Slight volume differences across pooled libraries mainly accounted for varying per-sample TCR yields.

Germline V CDR1 and CDR2: SQVTM, ANQGSEA. This CDR3 is 11 amino acids long. Deletions cut 7 bases from V and 4 bases from J, with 10 bases between. This clonotype turned up a few times. In the study's own analysis: Per sample, the median was around 96,000 TCRs, with values from about 22,000 to 700,000. A single record per CDR3 protein comes from TCRdb applying MiXCR to the RACE reads. TCRdb, not the original authors, processed these V and J calls. The sample lists around 360,000 distinct CDR3 sequences; 6% to 7% were seen once. The time point is: patch test 2, 6 weeks after DPC sensitization. Treatment meaning: therapeutic diphenylcyclopropenone sensitization with weekly scalp DPC.

Sequencing used whole blood, obtained in connection with sensitization to the hapten diphenylcyclopropenone (DPC). The V gene is TRBV29-1, the J gene TRBJ1-1; D gene ambiguous. The TCR was taken from a woman aged 18-29 years with alopecia areata. Some clones in this sample may be carry-over from other donors' samples. Here the CDR3 DNA reads TGCAGCGCCGTAGCCGTCACTGAAGCTTTCTTT. It translates to CSAVAVTEAFF.